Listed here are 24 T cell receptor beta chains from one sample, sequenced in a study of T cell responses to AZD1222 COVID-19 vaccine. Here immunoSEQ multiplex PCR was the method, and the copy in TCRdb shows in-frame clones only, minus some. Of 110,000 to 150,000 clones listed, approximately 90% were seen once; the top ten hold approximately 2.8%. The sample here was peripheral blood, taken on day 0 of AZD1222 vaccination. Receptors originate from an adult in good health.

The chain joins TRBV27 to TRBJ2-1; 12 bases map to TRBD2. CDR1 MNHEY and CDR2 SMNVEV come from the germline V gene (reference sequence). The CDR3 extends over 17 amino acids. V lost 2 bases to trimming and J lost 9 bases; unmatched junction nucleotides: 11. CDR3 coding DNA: TGTGCCAGCAGTTTACGCCCGACTAGCGGGAGTGTCCCTGAGCAGTTCTTC. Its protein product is CASSLRPTSGSVPEQFF.

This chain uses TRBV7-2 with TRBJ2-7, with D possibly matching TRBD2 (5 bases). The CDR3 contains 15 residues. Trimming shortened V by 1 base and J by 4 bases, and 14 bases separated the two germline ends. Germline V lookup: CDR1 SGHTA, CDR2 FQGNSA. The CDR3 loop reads CASSLGGLREYEQYF. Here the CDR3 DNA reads TGTGCCAGCAGCTTAGGTGGACTTAGGGAGTACGAGCAGTACTTC.

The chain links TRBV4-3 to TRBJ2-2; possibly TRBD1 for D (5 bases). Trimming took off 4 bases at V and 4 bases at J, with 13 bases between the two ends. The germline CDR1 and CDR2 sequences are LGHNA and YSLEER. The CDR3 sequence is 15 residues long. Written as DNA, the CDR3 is TGCGCCAGCAGCCCGCTCCAGGGTCCCACCGGGGAGCTGTTTTTT. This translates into CASSPLQGPTGELFF.

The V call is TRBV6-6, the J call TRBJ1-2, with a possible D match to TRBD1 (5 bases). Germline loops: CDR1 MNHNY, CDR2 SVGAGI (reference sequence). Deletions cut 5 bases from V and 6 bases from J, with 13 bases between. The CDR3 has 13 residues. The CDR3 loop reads CASSPRTSDGYTF. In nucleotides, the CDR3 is TGTGCCAGCAGTCCTCGGACATCGGATGGCTACACCTTC.

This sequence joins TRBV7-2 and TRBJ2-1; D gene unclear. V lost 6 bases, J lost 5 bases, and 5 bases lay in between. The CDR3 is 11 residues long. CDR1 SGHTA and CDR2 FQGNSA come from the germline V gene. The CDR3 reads CASRLNNEQFF. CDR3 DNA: TGTGCCAGCAGACTGAACAATGAGCAGTTCTTC.

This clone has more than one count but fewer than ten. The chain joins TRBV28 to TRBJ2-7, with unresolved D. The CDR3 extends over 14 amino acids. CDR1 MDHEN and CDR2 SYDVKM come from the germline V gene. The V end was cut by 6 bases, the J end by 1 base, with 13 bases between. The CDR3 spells CASRDHFSSYEQYF. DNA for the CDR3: TGTGCCAGCAGGGACCATTTCAGTTCCTACGAGCAGTACTTC. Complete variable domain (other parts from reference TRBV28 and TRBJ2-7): DVKVTQSSRYLVKRTGEKVFLECVQDMDHENMFWYRQDPGLGLRLIYFSYDVKMKEKGDIPEGYSVSREKKERFSLILESASTNQTSMYLCASRDHFSSYEQYFGPGTRLTVT.

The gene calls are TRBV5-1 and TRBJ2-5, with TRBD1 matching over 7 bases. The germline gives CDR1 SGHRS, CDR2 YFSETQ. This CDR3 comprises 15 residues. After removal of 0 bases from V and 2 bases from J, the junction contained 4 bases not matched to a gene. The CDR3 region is CASSLEGQLQETQYF. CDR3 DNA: TGCGCCAGCAGCTTGGAGGGACAGCTGCAAGAGACCCAGTACTTC. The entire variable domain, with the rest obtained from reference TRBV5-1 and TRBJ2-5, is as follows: KAGVTQTPRYLIKTRGQQVTLSCSPISGHRSVSWYQQTPGQGLQFLFEYFSETQRNKGNFPGRFSGRQFSNSRSEMNVSTLELGDSALYLCASSLEGQLQETQYFGPGTRLLVL.

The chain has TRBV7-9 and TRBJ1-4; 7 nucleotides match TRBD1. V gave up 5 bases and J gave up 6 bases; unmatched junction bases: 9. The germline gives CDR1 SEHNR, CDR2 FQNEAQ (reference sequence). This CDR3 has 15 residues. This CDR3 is CASSPESRGDEKLFF. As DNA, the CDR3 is TGTGCCAGCAGCCCAGAAAGCAGGGGGGATGAAAAACTGTTTTTT.

CDR3 bases: TGTGCCAGCAGTTTACGACAGGGAGACTCTGGAAACACCATATATTTT. It encodes CASSLRQGDSGNTIYF. The chain joins TRBV7-6 to TRBJ1-3, with TRBD1 identical over 7 bases. V was clipped by 6 bases and J by 0 bases; unmatched bases: 8. The CDR3 runs 16 residues. Germline V gene lookup returns CDR1 SGHVS and CDR2 FNYEAQ.

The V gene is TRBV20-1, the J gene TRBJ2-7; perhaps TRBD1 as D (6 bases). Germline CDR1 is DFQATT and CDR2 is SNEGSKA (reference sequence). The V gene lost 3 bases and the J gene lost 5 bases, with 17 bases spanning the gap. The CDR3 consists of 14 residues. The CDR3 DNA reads TGCAGTGCTAGTGAAGGGGGATTTCTCCACGAGCAGTACTTC. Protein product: CSASEGGFLHEQYF.

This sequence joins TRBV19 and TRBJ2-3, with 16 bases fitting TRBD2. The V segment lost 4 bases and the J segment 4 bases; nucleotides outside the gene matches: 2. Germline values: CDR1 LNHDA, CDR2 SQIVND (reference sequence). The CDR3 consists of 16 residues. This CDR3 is CASSTGTSGGADTQYF. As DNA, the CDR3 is TGTGCCAGTAGTACCGGGACTAGCGGGGGGGCAGATACGCAGTATTTT.

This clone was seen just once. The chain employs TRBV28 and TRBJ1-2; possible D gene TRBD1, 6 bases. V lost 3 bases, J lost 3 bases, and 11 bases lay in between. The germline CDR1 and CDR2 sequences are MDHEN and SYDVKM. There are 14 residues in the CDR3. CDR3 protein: CASSFSGQHYGYTF. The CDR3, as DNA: TGTGCCAGCAGTTTCTCCGGACAGCACTATGGCTACACCTTC.

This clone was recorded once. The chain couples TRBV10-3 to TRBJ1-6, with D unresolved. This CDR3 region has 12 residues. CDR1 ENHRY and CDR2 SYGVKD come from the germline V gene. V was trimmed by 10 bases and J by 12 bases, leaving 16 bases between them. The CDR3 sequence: CATGDHVRPLHF. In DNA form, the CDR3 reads TGTGCCACCGGAGATCATGTAAGACCCCTCCACTTT.

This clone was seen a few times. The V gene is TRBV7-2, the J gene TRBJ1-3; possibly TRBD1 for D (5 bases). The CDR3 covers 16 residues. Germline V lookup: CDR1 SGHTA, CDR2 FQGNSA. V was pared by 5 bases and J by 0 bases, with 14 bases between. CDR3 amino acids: CASSGTSGGSGNTIYF. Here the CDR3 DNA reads TGTGCCAGCAGCGGGACCTCGGGGGGCTCTGGAAACACCATATATTTT.

DNA of the CDR3: TGTGCCAGCAGCCCCGACCTATACACCGGGGAGCTGTTTTTT. This codes for CASSPDLYTGELFF. The chain recombines TRBV11-3 with TRBJ2-2; D unresolved. CDR1 is SGHNT, CDR2 YENEEA, per germline. Trimming stripped 5 bases from V and 3 bases from J, with 10 bases between. The CDR3 contains 14 residues.

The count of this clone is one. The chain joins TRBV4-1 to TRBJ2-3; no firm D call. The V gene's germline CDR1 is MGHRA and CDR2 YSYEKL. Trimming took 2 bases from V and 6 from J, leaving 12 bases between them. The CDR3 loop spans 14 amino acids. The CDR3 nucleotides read TGCGCCAGCAGCCAAAATCAAGTAGCCGATACGCAGTATTTT. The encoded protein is CASSQNQVADTQYF.

CDR3 protein: CASRAGGSSYNEQFF. CDR3 bases: TGTGCCAGCAGAGCAGGGGGTAGCTCCTACAATGAGCAGTTCTTC. V usage is TRBV28 and J usage is TRBJ2-1; 7 nucleotides match TRBD1. J lost 0 bases, V lost 6 bases, and 5 bases had no gene match. The germline V gene encodes CDR1 MDHEN and CDR2 SYDVKM. CDR3 length equals 15 residues.

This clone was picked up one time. CDR3 coding DNA: TGTGCCAGCAGCCAAAGCCTTGGCTACACCTTC. Its protein is CASSQSLGYTF. The gene calls are TRBV28 and TRBJ1-2; no definite D call. Germline CDR1 MDHEN, CDR2 SYDVKM. Trimming left V 6 bases short and J 7 bases short, with 9 bases between. This CDR3 contains 11 residues.

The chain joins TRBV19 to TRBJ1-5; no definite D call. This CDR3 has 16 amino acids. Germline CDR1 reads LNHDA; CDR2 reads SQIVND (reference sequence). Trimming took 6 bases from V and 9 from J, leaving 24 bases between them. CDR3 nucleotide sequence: TGTGCCAGTAGCCGTCCCGCCACCCGAATGTTGGGGCCCCAGCATTTT. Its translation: CASSRPATRMLGPQHF. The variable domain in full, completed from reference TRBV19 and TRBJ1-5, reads DGGITQSPKYLFRKEGQNVTLSCEQNLNHDAMYWYRQDPGQGLRLIYYSQIVNDFQKGDIAEGYSVSREKKESFPLTVTSAQKNPTAFYLCASSRPATRMLGPQHFGDGTRLSIL.

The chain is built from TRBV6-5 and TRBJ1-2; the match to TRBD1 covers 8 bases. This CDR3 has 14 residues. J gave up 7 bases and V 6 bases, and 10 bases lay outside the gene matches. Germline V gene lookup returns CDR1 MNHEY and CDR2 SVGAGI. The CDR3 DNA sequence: TGTGCCAGCAGGGTTCCAGGGGGCGTGGGTGGCTACACCTTC. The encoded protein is CASRVPGGVGGYTF.

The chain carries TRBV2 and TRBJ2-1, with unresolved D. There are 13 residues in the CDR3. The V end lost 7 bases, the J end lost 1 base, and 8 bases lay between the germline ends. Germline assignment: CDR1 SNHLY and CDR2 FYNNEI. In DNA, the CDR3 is TGTGCCAGCACAATCGAATCCTACAATGAGCAGTTCTTC. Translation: CASTIESYNEQFF.

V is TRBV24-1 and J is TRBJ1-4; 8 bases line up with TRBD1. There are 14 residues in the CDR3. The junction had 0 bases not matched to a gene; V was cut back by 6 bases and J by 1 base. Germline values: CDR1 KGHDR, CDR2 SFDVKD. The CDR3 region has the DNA TGTGCCACCAGTACAGGGGGAACTAATGAAAAACTGTTTTTT. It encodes CATSTGGTNEKLFF.

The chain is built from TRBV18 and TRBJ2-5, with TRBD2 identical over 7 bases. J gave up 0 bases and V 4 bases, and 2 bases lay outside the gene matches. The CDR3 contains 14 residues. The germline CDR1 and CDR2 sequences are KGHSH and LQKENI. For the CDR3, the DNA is TGTGCCAGCTCACAAGGACTAGACCAAGAGACCCAGTACTTC. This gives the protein CASSQGLDQETQYF.

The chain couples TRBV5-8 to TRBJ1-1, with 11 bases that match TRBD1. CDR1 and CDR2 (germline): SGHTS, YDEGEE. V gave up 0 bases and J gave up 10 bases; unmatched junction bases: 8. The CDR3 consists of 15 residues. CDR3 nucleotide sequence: TGTGCCAGCAGCTTGGCCTGGACAGGGGGCTTCGGAGCTTTCTTT. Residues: CASSLAWTGGFGAFF. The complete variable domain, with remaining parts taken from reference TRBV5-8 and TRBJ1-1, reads EAGVTQSPTHLIKTRGQQATLRCSPISGHTSVYWYQQALGLGLQFLLWYDEGEERNRGNFPPRFSGRQFPNYSSELNVNALELEDSALYLCASSLAWTGGFGAFFGQGTRLTVV.